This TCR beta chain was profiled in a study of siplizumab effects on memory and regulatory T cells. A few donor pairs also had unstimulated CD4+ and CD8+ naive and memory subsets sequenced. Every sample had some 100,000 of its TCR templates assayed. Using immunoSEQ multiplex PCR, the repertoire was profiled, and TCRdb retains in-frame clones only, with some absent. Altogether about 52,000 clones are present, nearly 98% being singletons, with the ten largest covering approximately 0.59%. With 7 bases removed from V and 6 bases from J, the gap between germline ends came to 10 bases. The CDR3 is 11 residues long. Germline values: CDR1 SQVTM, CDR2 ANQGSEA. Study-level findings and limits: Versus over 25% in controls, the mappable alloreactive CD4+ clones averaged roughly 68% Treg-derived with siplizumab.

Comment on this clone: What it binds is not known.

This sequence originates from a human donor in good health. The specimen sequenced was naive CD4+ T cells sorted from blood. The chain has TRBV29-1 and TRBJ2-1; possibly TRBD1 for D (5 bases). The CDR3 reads CSGSRVNEQFF. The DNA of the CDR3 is TGCAGCGGTTCCAGGGTCAATGAGCAGTTCTTC.